The sequence of this TCR beta chain was determined in a study of T-cell reconstitution after alpha-beta-depleted transplantation in children. Findings of the study overall: Surviving recipient T cells and thymic progenitors underlay high day-60 TCRbeta diversity in some patients. After one year, T-cell counts and TCRbeta diversity mostly came from new T cells. As was reported, about two months after transplant, alpha-beta T cells came from several hundred expanded graft clones.

In regard to this clonotype: Its antigen is unknown.

Germline V gives CDR1 SGHRS, CDR2 YFSETQ. Trimming shortened V by 2 bases and J by 8 bases, and 17 bases separated the two germline ends. CDR3 length: 16 residues. Unique molecular identifiers were used in preparing the TCRbeta library. Each CDR3 protein gets one entry after TCRdb re-called the PCR reads with MiXCR. The data show some 260,000 distinct CDR3 sequences, 24% seen once. The rearrangement uses TRBV5-1 and TRBJ1-6; D may be TRBD1 (5 bases). The clonotype originates from a female patient aged 2-9 years who had a stem cell transplant for congenital amegakaryocytic thrombocytopenia, so the T cells may come from the graft donor. The specimen was PBMCs, mostly from graft donor cells, collected 360 days after TCRalphabeta/CD19-depleted stem cell transplant. The CDR3, as DNA: TGCGCCAGCAGCTTCTATGGGCAGGGTATGGATTCACCCCTCCACTTT. It encodes CASSFYGQGMDSPLHF.